Sequencing of this T cell receptor beta chain was carried out in a study of cytomegalovirus exposure and HLA in healthy donors. Study observations and caveats: By HLA locus, TCR association rates varied in a later analysis, with DRB1 showing the most and HLA-C the fewest. A list of roughly 180 TCR beta chains associated with cytomegalovirus was given. Most TCR sequences were rare, but some public TCRs occurred in many donors.

Both 60 Vbeta primers and 13 Jbeta primers went into the PCR. Sequenced by immunoSEQ multiplex PCR; TCRdb stores in-frame clones only, minus some. The sample lists around 200,000 clones; more than 60% were seen once. Participants comprised healthy donors of bone marrow. This clone was recorded only once. Its target is not known. This TCR came from a female donor in good health and CMV-seronegative. The sample consisted of PBMCs.

The CDR3 nucleotides read TGTGCCAGCAGCTCAGCACCGGGACTAGCGTATTACGAGCAGTACTTC. Translated: CASSSAPGLAYYEQYF. The chain joins TRBV7-8 to TRBJ2-7, with 10 bases aligning to TRBD2. Per the germline V gene, CDR1 is SGHVS and CDR2 is FQNEAQ. J lost 4 bases, V lost 4 bases, and 10 bases had no gene match. The CDR3 runs 16 residues.